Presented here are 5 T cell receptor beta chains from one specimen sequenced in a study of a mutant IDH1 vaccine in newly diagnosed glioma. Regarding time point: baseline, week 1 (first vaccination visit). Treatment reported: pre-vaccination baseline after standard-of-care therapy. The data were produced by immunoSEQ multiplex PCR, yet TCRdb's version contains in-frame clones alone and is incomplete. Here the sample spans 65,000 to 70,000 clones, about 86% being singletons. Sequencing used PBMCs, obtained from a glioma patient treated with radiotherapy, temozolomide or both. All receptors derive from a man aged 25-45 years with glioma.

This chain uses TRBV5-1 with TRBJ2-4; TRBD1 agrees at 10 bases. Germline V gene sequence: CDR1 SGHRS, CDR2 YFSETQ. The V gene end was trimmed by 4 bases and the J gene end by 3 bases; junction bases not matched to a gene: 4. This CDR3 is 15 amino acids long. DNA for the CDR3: TGCGCCAGCAGCGAGGGACAGGGGTTCAAAAACATTCAGTACTTC. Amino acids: CASSEGQGFKNIQYF. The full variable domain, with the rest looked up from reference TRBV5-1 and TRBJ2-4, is KAGVTQTPRYLIKTRGQQVTLSCSPISGHRSVSWYQQTPGQGLQFLFEYFSETQRNKGNFPGRFSGRQFSNSRSEMNVSTLELGDSALYLCASSEGQGFKNIQYFGAGTRLSVL.

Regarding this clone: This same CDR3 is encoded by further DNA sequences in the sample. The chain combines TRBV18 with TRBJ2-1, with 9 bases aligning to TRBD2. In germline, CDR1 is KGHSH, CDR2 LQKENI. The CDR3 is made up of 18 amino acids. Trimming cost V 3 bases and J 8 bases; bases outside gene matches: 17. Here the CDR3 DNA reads TGTGCCAGCTCACCGTTATATTCCGGGACTAGCTGGTCAGATGAGCAGTTCTTC. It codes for CASSPLYSGTSWSDEQFF.

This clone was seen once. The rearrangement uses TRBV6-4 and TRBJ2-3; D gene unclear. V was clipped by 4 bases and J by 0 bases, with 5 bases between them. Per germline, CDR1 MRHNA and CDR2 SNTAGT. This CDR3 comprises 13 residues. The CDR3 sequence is CASSGSSTDTQYF. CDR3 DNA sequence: TGTGCCAGCAGTGGTTCCAGCACAGATACGCAGTATTTT.

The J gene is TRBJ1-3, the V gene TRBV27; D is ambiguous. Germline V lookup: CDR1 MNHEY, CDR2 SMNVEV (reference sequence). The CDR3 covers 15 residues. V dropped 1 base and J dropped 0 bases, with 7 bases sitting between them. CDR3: CASSLFGNSGNTIYF. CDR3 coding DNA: TGTGCCAGCAGTTTATTCGGCAACTCTGGAAACACCATATATTTT.

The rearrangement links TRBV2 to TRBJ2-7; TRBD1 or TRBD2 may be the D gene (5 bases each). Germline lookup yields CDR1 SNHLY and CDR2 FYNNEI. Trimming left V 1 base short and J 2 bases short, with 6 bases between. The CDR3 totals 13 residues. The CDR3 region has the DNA TGTGCCAGCAGTGAAGGAGGGGCCTACGAGCAGTACTTC. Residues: CASSEGGAYEQYF.